The clone carrying this TCR beta chain came up a few times. A read error may account for a junction end that differs from germline. This sample is part of a study of identical twins. Addition of a universal primer site occurred through template switching, and cDNA carried unique molecular identifiers. Each CDR3 protein is one row after TCRdb ran MiXCR on the 5' RACE reads. In the table there are 1.5 million to 2 million distinct CDR3 sequences, 32% of which are singletons. The CDR3 length is 14 residues. Germline-derived CDR1 and CDR2 are MNHEY and SMNVEV (reference sequence). The TCR originated in a newborn girl in good health. This sequence joins TRBV27 and TRBJ1-1; D unresolved. Material for sequencing was cord blood. The CDR3 DNA is TGTGCCAGCAGTTTGGGCAGAATGAACACTGGAGCTTTCTTT. This translates into CASSLGRMNTGAFF.